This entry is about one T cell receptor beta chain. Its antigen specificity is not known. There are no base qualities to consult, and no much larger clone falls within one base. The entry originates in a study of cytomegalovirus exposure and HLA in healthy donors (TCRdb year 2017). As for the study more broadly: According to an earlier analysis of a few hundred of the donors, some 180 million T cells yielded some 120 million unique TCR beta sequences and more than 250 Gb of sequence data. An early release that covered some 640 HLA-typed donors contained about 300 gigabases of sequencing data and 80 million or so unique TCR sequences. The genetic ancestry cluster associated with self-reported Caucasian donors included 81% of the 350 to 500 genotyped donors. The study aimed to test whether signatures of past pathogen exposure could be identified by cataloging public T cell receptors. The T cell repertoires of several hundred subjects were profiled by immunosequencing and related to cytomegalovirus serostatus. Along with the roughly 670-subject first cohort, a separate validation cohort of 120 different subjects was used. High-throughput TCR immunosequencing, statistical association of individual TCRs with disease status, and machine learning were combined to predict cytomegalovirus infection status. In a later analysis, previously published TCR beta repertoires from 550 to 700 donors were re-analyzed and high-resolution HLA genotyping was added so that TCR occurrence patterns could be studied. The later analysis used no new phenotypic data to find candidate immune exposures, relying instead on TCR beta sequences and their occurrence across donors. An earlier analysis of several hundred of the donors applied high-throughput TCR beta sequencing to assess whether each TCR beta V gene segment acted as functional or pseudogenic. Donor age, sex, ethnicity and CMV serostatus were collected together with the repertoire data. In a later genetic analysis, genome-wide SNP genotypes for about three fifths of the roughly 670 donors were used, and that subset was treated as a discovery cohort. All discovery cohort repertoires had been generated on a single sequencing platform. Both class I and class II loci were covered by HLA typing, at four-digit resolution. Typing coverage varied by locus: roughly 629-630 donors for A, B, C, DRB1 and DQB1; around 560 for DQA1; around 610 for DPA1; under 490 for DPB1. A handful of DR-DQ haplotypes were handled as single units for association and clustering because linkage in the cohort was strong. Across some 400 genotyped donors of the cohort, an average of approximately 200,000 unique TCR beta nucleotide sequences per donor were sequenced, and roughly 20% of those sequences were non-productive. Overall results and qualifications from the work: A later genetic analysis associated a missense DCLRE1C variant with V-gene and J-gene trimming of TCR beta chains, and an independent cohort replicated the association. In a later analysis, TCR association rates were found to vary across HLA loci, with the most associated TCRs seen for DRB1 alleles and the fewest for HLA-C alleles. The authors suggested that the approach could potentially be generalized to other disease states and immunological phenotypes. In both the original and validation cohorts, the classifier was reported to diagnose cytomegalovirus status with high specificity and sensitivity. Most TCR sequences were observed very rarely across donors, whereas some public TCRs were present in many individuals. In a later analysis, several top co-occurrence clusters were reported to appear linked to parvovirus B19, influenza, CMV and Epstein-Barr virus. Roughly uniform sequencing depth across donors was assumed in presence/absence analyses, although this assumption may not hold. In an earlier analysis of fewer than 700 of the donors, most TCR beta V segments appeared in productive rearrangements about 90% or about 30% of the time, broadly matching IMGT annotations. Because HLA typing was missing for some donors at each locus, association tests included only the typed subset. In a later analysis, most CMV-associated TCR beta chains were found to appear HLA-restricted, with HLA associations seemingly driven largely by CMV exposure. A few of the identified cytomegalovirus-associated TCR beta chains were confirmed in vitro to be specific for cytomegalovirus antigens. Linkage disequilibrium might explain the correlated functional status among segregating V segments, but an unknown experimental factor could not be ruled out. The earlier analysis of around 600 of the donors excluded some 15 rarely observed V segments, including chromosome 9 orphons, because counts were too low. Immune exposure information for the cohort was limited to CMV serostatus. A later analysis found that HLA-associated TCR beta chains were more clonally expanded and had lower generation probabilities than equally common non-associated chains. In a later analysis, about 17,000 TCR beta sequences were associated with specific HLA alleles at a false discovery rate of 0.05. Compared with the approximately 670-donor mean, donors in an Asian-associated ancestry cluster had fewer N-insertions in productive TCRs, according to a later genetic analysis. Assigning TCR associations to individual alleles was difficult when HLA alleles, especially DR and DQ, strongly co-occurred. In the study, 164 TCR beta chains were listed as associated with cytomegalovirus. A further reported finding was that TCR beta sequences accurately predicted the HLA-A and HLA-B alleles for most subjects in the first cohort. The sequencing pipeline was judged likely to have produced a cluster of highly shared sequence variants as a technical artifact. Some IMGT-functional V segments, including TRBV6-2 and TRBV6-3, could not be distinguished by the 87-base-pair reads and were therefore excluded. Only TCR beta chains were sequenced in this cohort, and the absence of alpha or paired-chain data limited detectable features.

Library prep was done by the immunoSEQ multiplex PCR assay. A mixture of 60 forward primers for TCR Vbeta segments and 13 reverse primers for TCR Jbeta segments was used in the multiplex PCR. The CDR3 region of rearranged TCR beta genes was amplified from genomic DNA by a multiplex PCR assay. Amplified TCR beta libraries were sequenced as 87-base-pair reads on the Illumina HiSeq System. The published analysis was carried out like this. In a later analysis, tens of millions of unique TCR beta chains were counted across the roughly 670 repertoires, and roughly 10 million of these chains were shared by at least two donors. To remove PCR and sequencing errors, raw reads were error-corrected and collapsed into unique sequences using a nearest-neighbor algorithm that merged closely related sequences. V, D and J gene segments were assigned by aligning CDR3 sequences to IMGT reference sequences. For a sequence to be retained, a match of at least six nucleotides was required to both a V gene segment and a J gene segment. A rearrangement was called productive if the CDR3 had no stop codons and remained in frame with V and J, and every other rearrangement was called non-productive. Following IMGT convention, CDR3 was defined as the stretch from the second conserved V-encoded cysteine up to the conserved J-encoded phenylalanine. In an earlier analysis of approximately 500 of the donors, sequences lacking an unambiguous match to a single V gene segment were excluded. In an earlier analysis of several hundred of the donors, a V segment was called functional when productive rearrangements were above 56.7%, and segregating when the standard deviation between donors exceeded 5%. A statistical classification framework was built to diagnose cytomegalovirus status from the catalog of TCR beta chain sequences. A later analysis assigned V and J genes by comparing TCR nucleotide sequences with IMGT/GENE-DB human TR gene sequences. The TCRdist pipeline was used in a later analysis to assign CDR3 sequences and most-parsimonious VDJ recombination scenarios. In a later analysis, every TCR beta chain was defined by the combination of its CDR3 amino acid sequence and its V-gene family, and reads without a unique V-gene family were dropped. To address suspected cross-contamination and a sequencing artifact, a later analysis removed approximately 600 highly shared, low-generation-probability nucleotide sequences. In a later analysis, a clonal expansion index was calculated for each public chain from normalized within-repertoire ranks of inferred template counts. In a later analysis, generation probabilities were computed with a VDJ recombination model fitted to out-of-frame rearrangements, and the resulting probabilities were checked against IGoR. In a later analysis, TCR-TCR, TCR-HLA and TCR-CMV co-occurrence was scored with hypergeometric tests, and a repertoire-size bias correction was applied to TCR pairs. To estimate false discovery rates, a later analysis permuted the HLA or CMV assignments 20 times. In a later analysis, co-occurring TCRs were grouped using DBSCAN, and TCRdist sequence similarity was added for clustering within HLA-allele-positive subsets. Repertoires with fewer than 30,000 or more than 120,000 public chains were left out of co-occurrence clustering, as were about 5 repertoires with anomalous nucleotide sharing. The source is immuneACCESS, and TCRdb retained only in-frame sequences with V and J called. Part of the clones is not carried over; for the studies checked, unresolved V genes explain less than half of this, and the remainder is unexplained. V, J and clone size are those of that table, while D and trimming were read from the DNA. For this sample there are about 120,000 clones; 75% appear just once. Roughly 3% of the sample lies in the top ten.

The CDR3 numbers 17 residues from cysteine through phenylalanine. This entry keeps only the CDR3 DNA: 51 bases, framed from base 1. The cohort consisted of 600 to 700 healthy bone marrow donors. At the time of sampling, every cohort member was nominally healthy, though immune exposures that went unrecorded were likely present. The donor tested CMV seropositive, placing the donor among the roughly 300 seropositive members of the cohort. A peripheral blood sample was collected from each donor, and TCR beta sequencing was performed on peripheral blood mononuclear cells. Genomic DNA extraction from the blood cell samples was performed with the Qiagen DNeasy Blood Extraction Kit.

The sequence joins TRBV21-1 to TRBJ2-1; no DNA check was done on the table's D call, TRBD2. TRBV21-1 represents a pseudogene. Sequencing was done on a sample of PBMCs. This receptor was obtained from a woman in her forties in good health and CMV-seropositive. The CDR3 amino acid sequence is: CASSKWGGRASYNEQFF. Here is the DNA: TGTGCCAGCAGCAAATGGGGGGGCAGGGCCTCCTACAATGAGCAGTTCTTC.